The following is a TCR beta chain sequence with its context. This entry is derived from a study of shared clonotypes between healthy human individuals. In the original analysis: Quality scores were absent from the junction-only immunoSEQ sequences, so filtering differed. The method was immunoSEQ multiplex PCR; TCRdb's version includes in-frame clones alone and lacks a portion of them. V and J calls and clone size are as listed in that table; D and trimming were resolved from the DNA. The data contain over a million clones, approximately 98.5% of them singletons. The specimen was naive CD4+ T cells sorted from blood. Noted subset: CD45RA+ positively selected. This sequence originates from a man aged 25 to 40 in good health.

CDR3 DNA sequence: TGTGCCAGTAGTATGAGACAGTACGGGGGCAATCAGCCCCAGCATTTT. Protein: CASSMRQYGGNQPQHF. This chain uses TRBV19 with TRBJ1-5, with D tentatively TRBD1 (5 bases). CDR1 and CDR2 (germline): LNHDA, SQIVND (reference sequence). CDR3 length equals 16 residues. V was cut by 3 bases and J by 2 bases, with 14 bases left in between.